The TCR beta chain described here comes from a study of Graves' ophthalmopathy and Graves' hyperthyroidism. Looked up from germline, CDR1 is SEHNR and CDR2 is FQNEAQ (reference sequence). CDR3 length equals 14 residues. Unmatched junction bases numbered 7, after V lost 1 base and J lost 9 bases. Diagnostic conclusions were grounded in clinical symptoms, serum thyroxine, TRAb, thyroid ultrasound and orbital computed tomography. From RNA, the CDR3 regions of TCR beta chains were amplified and sequenced. HTBI primers were employed in first-round RT-PCR, then a second-round multiplex PCR followed. Each CDR3 protein gets one entry after TCRdb re-called the multiplex PCR reads with MiXCR. The sample includes 650,000 to 900,000 distinct CDR3 sequences, 40% of them seen just once. This clonotype came up many times.

The receptor comes from an adult man with Graves' ophthalmopathy. The chain recombines TRBV7-9 with TRBJ2-7; 9 nucleotides agree with TRBD2. The sequencing input was peripheral blood. CDR3 bases: TGTGCCAGCAGCTTAGATAGCGGGGGAGGCGCGCAGTACTTC. Amino acids: CASSLDSGGGAQYF.